This TCR beta chain was captured in a study of blood T cell repertoires in COVID-19. Study information: Some COVID-19 samples were acute and others convalescent; all came from the United States, Italy and Spain.

Authors' processing steps: The authors estimated nucleated cell counts from reference gene primer amplification. Repertoires were generated with immunoSEQ multiplex PCR, while TCRdb's copy carries only in-frame clones and drops some. V, J and clone size reflect that table, while D and trimming were determined from the DNA. The repertoire holds roughly 200,000 clones, with roughly 85% as singletons. Trimming took 3 bases from V and 9 from J, leaving 16 bases between them. CDR1 is SGHDN and CDR2 is FVKESK in the germline V gene. This CDR3 comprises 14 residues. Living in 24 US areas, the participants were between about 18 and 100 years of age. Grouping used clinical history reported by participants in a survey and questionnaire.

The chain joins TRBV14 to TRBJ2-3; possibly TRBD1 for D (6 bases). Material for sequencing was PBMCs or T cells enriched from blood (not recorded which). The receptor was isolated from a woman aged 40 to 49 with acute COVID-19. The CDR3 nucleotides are TGTGCCAGCAGCCAGGCTCTAGGTCAGGGGACGCAGTATTTT. Translation gives CASSQALGQGTQYF.